This T cell receptor (beta chain) was observed in a study of T cells in narcolepsy (dated by TCRdb to 2017 to 2018). Concerning the study at large: Patients with narcolepsy type 1 or type 2 (NT1, NT2) were enrolled in the study together with healthy control donors. Autoreactive T cells targeting hypocretin neuron self-antigens (hypocretin, TRIB2) were sought in narcolepsy patients, and TCR Vbeta sequencing was used to track clonotypes in blood and CSF. What the study reported, not specific to this receptor: Patients and controls had similar numbers of sequenced blood memory CD4+ clonotypes, with averages of around 40,000 in patients and 30,000 to 35,000 in controls. No sequences matching autoreactive T cell clones were contained in some blood memory CD4+ repertoires from patients and controls. According to the report, autoreactive clonotypes were detected serially in the blood of the same patients and of different patients, but not in healthy controls. Plots that compared CSF and blood CD4+ T cell clonotypes from the same patient highlighted HCRT-specific and TRIB2-specific autoreactive clonotypes.

Note on this clone: Its antigen is still unknown. Per-base qualities were not stored, and no clone one base away is much larger.

The library was produced with the immunoSEQ multiplex PCR assay. The immuneACCESS repertoire file appears here via TCRdb, limited to in-frame rearrangements. These files lack a portion of the clones; in checked studies, under half of the deficit traces to unresolved V genes, and the cause of the others is not known. Across this sample there are about 25,000 clones, with about 79% seen only once. The top ten clonotypes cover 0.71% of the sample. The germline V gene provides CDR1 SGHVS and CDR2 FQNEAQ. The CDR3 spans 14 residues, from the cysteine through the phenylalanine. Left in the record is the CDR3 DNA by itself, 42 bases read in frame from the first base. After removal of 0 bases from V and 11 bases from J, the junction retains 6 bases not matched to a gene. For TCR Vbeta sequencing, memory CD4+ T cells were sorted ex vivo from the peripheral blood of narcolepsy patients and healthy controls.

Sequencing was done on a sample of CD45RA- memory CD4+ T cells from PBMCs. The cell subset or site label, read with the paper, signifies: memory T cells sorted ex vivo from peripheral blood. The chain couples TRBV7-8 to TRBJ1-1, and TRBD1 aligns with 10 junction nucleotides. This TCR derives from a human donor with narcolepsy. The DNA sequence is as follows: TGTGCCAGCAGCTTAGCGGGACAGGGGAGGGAGGCTTTCTTT. This is translated as CASSLAGQGREAFF.